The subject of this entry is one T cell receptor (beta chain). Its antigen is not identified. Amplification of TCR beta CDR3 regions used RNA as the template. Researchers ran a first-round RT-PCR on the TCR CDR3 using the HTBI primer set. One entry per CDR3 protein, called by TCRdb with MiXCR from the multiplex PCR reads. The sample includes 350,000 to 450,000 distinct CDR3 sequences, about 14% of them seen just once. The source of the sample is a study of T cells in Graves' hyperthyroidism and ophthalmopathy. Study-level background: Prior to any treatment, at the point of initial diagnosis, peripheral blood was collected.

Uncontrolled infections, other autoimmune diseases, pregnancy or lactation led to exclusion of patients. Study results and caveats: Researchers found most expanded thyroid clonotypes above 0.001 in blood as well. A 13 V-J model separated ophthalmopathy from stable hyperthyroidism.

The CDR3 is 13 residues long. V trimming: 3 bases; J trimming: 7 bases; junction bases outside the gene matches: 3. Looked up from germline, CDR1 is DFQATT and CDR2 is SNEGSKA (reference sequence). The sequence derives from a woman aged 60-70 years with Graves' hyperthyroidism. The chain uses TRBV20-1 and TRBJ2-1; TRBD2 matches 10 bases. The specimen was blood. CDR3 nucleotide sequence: TGCAGTGCTAGGCCTAGCGGGAGAAATGAGCAGTTCTTC. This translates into CSARPSGRNEQFF.